The 22 T cell receptor beta chains listed next were all sequenced from one sample in a study of cytomegalovirus exposure and HLA in healthy donors. The protocol was immunoSEQ multiplex PCR, while the TCRdb copy is restricted to in-frame clones and leaves out a portion. The table records about 74,000 clones, approximately 93% of them present only once. What was sequenced was PBMCs. The receptors come from a young man in good health and CMV-seropositive.

This chain joins TRBV6-4 and TRBJ2-3; TRBD1 is a possible D gene (5 bases). V was clipped by 4 bases and J by 9 bases, with 11 bases between them. The germline V gene has CDR1 MRHNA and CDR2 SNTAGT. The CDR3 has 12 residues. The CDR3 is CASSGREGTQYF. In DNA form, the CDR3 reads TGTGCCAGCAGTGGCAGGGAAGGAACGCAGTATTTT.

The V gene is TRBV2, the J gene TRBJ1-1, with 7 positions matching TRBD1. V shed 6 bases, J shed 1 base, and the junction held 5 bases outside the gene matches. Germline-derived CDR1 and CDR2 are SNHLY and FYNNEI. The CDR3 has 14 amino acids. CDR3 DNA sequence: TGTGCCAGCAGGCCCGGACAGGAGAACACTGAAGCTTTCTTT. Amino acids: CASRPGQENTEAFF.

The chain combines TRBV30 with TRBJ2-2, with a possible D match to TRBD1 (6 bases). The CDR3 has 15 residues. Germline values: CDR1 GTSNPN, CDR2 SVGIG (reference sequence). V was clipped by 0 bases and J by 7 bases, with 15 bases between them. Written as DNA, the CDR3 is TGTGCCTGGAGTGTACGGGCAGGGGCGCTCGGGGAGCTGTTTTTT. Translation gives CAWSVRAGALGELFF.

The rearrangement links TRBV19 to TRBJ2-5; no clear D gene. The V gene lost 1 base and the J gene lost 7 bases, with 10 bases spanning the gap. CDR1 LNHDA and CDR2 SQIVND come from the germline V gene (reference sequence). This CDR3 has 13 residues. Here the CDR3 DNA reads TGTGCCAGTAGTATAGCGACAACAGCGACCCAGTACTTC. This sequence encodes CASSIATTATQYF.

This rearrangement joins TRBV28 to TRBJ2-2; TRBD1 aligns across 7 bases. V lost 10 bases, J lost 0 bases, and 20 bases stayed unmatched. From germline, CDR1 is MDHEN and CDR2 SYDVKM. The CDR3 contains 19 residues. The CDR3 here is CATPGRTGAGSSNTGELFF. CDR3 bases: TGTGCCACCCCGGGGCGGACAGGAGCTGGCTCTTCGAACACCGGGGAGCTGTTTTTT.

This chain links TRBV5-8 with TRBJ2-3; maybe TRBD2 (6 bases). CDR3 length equals 16 residues. The germline CDR1 and CDR2 sequences are SGHTS and YDEGEE. V lost 0 bases to trimming and J lost 3 bases, with 14 bases between them. The CDR3 here is CASSLVRREMTDTQYF. The CDR3 nucleotides are TGTGCCAGCAGCTTGGTTCGGCGGGAAATGACAGATACGCAGTATTTT.

For the CDR3, the DNA is TGCGCCAGCAGCTTAGAGGGTTCAGAGACCCAGTACTTC. It yields the protein CASSLEGSETQYF. The rearrangement joins TRBV5-1 to TRBJ2-5; the D gene is possibly TRBD2 (5 bases). The CDR3 covers 13 residues. From germline, CDR1 is SGHRS and CDR2 YFSETQ. Trimming left V 2 bases short and J 4 bases short, with 9 bases between.

The rearrangement joins TRBV5-1 to TRBJ2-7; weak D call: TRBD1 (5 bases). CDR3 size: 13 residues. The germline V and J ends were trimmed by 0 bases and 5 bases, with 9 bases remaining between them. The germline gives CDR1 SGHRS, CDR2 YFSETQ. CDR3 protein: CASSLVPGNEQYF. The CDR3 DNA reads as TGCGCCAGCAGCTTGGTTCCAGGGAACGAGCAGTACTTC.

This clone was found once. In DNA form, the CDR3 reads TGTGCCAGCAGGGCCGGAGGCACTGAAGCTTTCTTT. Amino acids: CASRAGGTEAFF. The chain is built from TRBV6-6 and TRBJ1-1; D not resolved. Trimming shortened V by 6 bases and J by 4 bases, and 9 bases separated the two germline ends. The CDR3 is made up of 12 amino acids. Per germline, CDR1 MNHNY and CDR2 SVGAGI (reference sequence).

V usage is TRBV7-9 and J usage is TRBJ2-2; 10 nucleotides match TRBD1. CDR3 length equals 18 residues. Looked up from germline, CDR1 is SEHNR and CDR2 is FQNEAQ (reference sequence). Trimming removed 2 bases from V and 5 bases from J; junction bases left unmatched: 11. The CDR3 DNA reads as TGTGCCAGCAGCTTACCGGGACAGGGGACCTCGGGAACCGGGGAGCTGTTTTTT. It codes for CASSLPGQGTSGTGELFF.

V usage is TRBV10-1 and J usage is TRBJ2-7, with D possibly being TRBD2 (5 bases). Looked up from germline, CDR1 is WNHNN and CDR2 is SYGVQD (reference sequence). The CDR3 has 14 residues. V was cut by 2 bases and J by 2 bases, with 10 bases left in between. The CDR3 DNA is TGCGCCAGCAGTGAGAGGACTGAGGCCTACGAGCAGTACTTC. Translation gives CASSERTEAYEQYF.

This chain links TRBV25-1 with TRBJ1-1; D not certain. V was clipped by 1 base and J by 4 bases, with 13 bases between them. The CDR3 is made up of 15 amino acids. Germline CDR1 reads MGHDK; CDR2 reads SYGVNS. The CDR3: CASSELKEGGTEAFF. Written as DNA, the CDR3 is TGTGCCAGCAGTGAATTAAAGGAAGGCGGCACTGAAGCTTTCTTT.

The chain is built from TRBV25-1 and TRBJ1-3, with D perhaps TRBD1 (6 bases). This CDR3 region has 16 residues. Germline loops: CDR1 MGHDK, CDR2 SYGVNS. V lost 3 bases to trimming and J lost 0 bases, with 12 bases between them. DNA for the CDR3: TGTGCCAGCAGTGAGAGTGGGGGCCACTCTGGAAACACCATATATTTT. It specifies CASSESGGHSGNTIYF. Full variable domain (remainder filled in from reference TRBV25-1 and TRBJ1-3): EADIYQTPRYLVIGTGKKITLECSQTMGHDKMYWYQQDPGMELHLIHYSYGVNSTEKGDLSSESTVSRIRTEHFPLTLESARPSHTSQYLCASSESGGHSGNTIYFGEGSWLTVV.

The rearrangement joins TRBV19 to TRBJ2-7; TRBD1 matches 9 bases. Per the germline V gene, CDR1 is LNHDA and CDR2 is SQIVND (reference sequence). Trimming at V came to 5 bases and at J to 5 bases, leaving 10 bases not matched to a gene. This CDR3 region has 15 residues. Here the CDR3 reads CASSLGQGPLNEQYF. In DNA form, the CDR3 reads TGTGCCAGTAGTCTGGGACAGGGACCTTTGAACGAGCAGTACTTC. Full variable domain (outside the CDR3, taken from reference TRBV19 and TRBJ2-7): DGGITQSPKYLFRKEGQNVTLSCEQNLNHDAMYWYRQDPGQGLRLIYYSQIVNDFQKGDIAEGYSVSREKKESFPLTVTSAQKNPTAFYLCASSLGQGPLNEQYFGPGTRLTVT.

The CDR3 DNA follows: TGTGCCAGCAGGAAGCGGGATGACGAGCAGTACTTC. Translated: CASRKRDDEQYF. The V and J genes are TRBV28 and TRBJ2-7, with 7 bases that match TRBD2. Trimming removed 6 bases from V and 5 bases from J; junction bases left unmatched: 4. The CDR3 has 12 amino acids. The germline V gene has CDR1 MDHEN and CDR2 SYDVKM.

The chain joins TRBV29-1 to TRBJ2-1; 7 bases are a match to TRBD1. Germline CDR1 SQVTM, CDR2 ANQGSEA. The J segment lost 2 bases and the V segment lost 3 bases, leaving 4 bases of the junction unmatched. This CDR3 is 14 amino acids long. The CDR3 region has the DNA TGCAGCGTTGATTCCGACAGGGCCTACAATGAGCAGTTCTTC. Protein sequence: CSVDSDRAYNEQFF.

The V gene is TRBV11-3, the J gene TRBJ1-3; no definite D call. The CDR3 has 13 amino acids. Deletions cut 6 bases from V and 0 bases from J, with 6 bases between. Germline V gene data show CDR1 as SGHNT and CDR2 as YENEEA. CDR3 amino acids: CASRADSGNTIYF. For the CDR3, the DNA is TGTGCCAGCAGGGCGGACTCTGGAAACACCATATATTTT.

The V gene is TRBV28, the J gene TRBJ1-2, with TRBD1 matching 9 bases. Per the germline V gene, CDR1 is MDHEN and CDR2 is SYDVKM. The CDR3 extends over 14 amino acids. With 8 bases clipped from V and 4 bases from J, the junction kept 8 bases outside the gene matches. Here the CDR3 DNA reads TGTGCCAGCCGATGGACAGGGGCGGGCTATGGCTACACCTTC. It translates to CASRWTGAGYGYTF.

The gene calls are TRBV19 and TRBJ2-3; D is possibly TRBD2 (6 bases). The length of the CDR3 is 18 residues. The ends were cut back, 5 bases at V and 6 bases at J, with 27 bases in the middle. CDR1 is LNHDA and CDR2 is SQIVND in the germline V gene (reference sequence). CDR3 region: CASSYRSLGGGYGDTQYF. For the CDR3, the DNA is TGTGCCAGTAGTTACCGATCTTTGGGGGGAGGATACGGGGATACGCAGTATTTT.

J is TRBJ2-1 and V is TRBV18; 7 bases are a match to TRBD2. After removal of 6 bases from V and 5 bases from J, the junction contained 16 bases not matched to a gene. Looked up from germline, CDR1 is KGHSH and CDR2 is LQKENI. This CDR3 has 17 residues. CDR3 DNA: TGTGCCAGCTCCCTGATGGGGGGGGACGTTCGAGACAATGAGCAGTTCTTC. This translates into CASSLMGGDVRDNEQFF.

The rearrangement links TRBV15 to TRBJ2-1; D may be TRBD1 (6 bases). There are 14 residues in the CDR3. The V and J ends lost 2 bases and 5 bases respectively, with 10 bases between them. The germline V gene encodes CDR1 LNHNV and CDR2 YYDKDF (reference sequence). The CDR3 DNA follows: TGTGCCACCAGCAGATTCCCAGGGGACAATGAGCAGTTCTTC. Protein: CATSRFPGDNEQFF.

CDR3 sequence (DNA): TGTGCCAGCAGCCAATACGAGCAGTACTTC. It translates to CASSQYEQYF. The J gene is TRBJ2-7, the V gene TRBV5-8, with no clear D. The CDR3 runs to 10 residues. Trimming cost V 4 bases and J 4 bases, with 3 bases left between them. Germline loops: CDR1 SGHTS, CDR2 YDEGEE. Using reference TRBV5-8 and TRBJ2-7 for the parts outside the CDR3, the full variable domain is EAGVTQSPTHLIKTRGQQATLRCSPISGHTSVYWYQQALGLGLQFLLWYDEGEERNRGNFPPRFSGRQFPNYSSELNVNALELEDSALYLCASSQYEQYFGPGTRLTVT.